This T cell receptor (beta chain) is from a study of control samples from healthy donors and cancer patients. Method: immunoSEQ multiplex PCR; TCRdb's copy keeps in-frame clones and lacks some. The repertoire consists of more than 95,000 clones, with 85% to 90% occurring once and the leading ten covering 2.3%. The trim removed 6 bases at V and 7 bases at J, leaving 6 bases unmatched. The CDR3 is 14 amino acids. In germline, CDR1 is MNHEY, CDR2 SMNVEV (reference sequence). The sequence was obtained from a woman in her seventies in good health. What was sequenced was blood. This chain connects TRBV27 to TRBJ1-2; the match to TRBD1 covers 12 bases. The CDR3 loop reads CASSKGDRGLGYTF. Written as DNA, the CDR3 is TGTGCCAGCAGCAAAGGGGACAGGGGGCTTGGCTACACCTTC.